This section outlines one T cell receptor beta chain sequence together with its context. The antigen remains unidentified. This specimen belongs to a study of cytotoxic CD8 clonotypes in ibrutinib-treated CLL. At the level of the study: In all, more than ten patients were relapsed/refractory, some 15 were treatment-naive and 17 were IGHV unmutated. After median approximately 74 months, roughly 14 stayed in remission, approximately twelve progressed; responses some 25 partial, 2 complete. Study-level points and caveats: At progression, clonality fell back toward baseline after rising at ibrutinib response.

About 1.9 micrograms of genomic DNA (from cryopreserved PBMCs) were used for TCR beta libraries. Some clones are missing from TCRdb's copy, which holds only in-frame ones; the method was immunoSEQ multiplex PCR. The data show around 310,000 clones, about 80% seen once. V lost 0 bases and J lost 9; bases outside the gene matches: 12. The CDR3 length is 17 residues. Germline V gene sequence: CDR1 SGDLS, CDR2 YYNGEE. Specimen: PBMCs, collected before ibrutinib treatment. The J gene is TRBJ2-1, the V gene TRBV9; 10 nucleotides match TRBD2. This TCR was sampled from a human donor with chronic lymphocytic leukemia. The CDR3 sequence: CASSVEAGGPGLGEQFF. The CDR3 nucleotides are TGTGCCAGCAGCGTAGAAGCGGGAGGGCCTGGGCTTGGTGAGCAGTTCTTC.